In this sample, the clone carrying this T cell receptor beta chain turned up many times. Its target is not known. The sample belongs to a study of prognosis after radiotherapy for stage I lung cancer. Turning to the study itself: Fourteen patients had newly diagnosed primary stage I lung tumors, and about 5 had oligometastatic NSCLC after surgical resection of the primary tumor. Among roughly 7 patients the tumors were squamous cell carcinoma, and among about a dozen they were adenocarcinoma. Notes on the study in general: When patients developed distant metastases, their Shannon entropy after stereotactic body radiation therapy was lower. It was not determined whether the expanded TCR clones were tumor-specific.

The CDR3 extends over 13 amino acids. Germline V gene lookup returns CDR1 SNHLY and CDR2 FYNNEI. V was clipped by 9 bases and J by 1 base, with 12 bases between them. With two-round multiplex PCR, TCR beta CDR3 sequences were amplified from genomic DNA. Amplification during the initial PCR round employed primers specific to each TRBV and TRBJ gene. TCRdb passed the multiplex PCR reads through MiXCR, listing each CDR3 protein once. The repertoire includes some 35,000 distinct CDR3 sequences, nearly 35% of them detected once, and 16% sits in the top ten. This receptor was obtained from a donor over 45 with non-small cell lung cancer. Source: PBMCs, taken before or after stereotactic body radiation therapy (not recorded which). This chain joins TRBV2 and TRBJ1-1; D may be TRBD1 (6 bases). The CDR3 DNA follows: TGTGCCAGAGGGGGATTCTCGAACACTGAAGCTTTCTTT. Translation gives CARGGFSNTEAFF.